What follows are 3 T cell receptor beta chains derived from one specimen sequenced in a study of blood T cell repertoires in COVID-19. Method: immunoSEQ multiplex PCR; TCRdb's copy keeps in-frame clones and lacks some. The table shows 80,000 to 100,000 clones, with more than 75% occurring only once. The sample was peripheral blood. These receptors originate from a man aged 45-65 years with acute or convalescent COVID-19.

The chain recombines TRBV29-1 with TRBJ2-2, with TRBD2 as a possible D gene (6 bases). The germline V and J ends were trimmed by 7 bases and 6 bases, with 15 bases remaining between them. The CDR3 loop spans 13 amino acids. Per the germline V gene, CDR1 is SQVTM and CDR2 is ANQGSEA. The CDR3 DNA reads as TGCAGCGATCGACCGGGAGCACCCGGGGAGCTGTTTTTT. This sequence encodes CSDRPGAPGELFF.

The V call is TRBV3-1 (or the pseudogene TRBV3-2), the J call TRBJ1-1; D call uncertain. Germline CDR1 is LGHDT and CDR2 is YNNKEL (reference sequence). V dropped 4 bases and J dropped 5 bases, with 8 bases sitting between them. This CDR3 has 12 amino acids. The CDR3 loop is CASSRGGTEAFF. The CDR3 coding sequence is TGTGCCAGCAGCCGGGGAGGGACTGAAGCTTTCTTT.

CDR3 loop: CATSTFSINTEAFF. The CDR3 coding sequence is TGTGCCACCAGTACTTTCTCCATCAACACTGAAGCTTTCTTT. The V gene is TRBV24-1, the J gene TRBJ1-1; no definite D call. Trimming stripped 6 bases from V and 2 bases from J, with 12 bases between. The CDR3 is 14 amino acids. Germline CDR1 reads KGHDR; CDR2 reads SFDVKD.